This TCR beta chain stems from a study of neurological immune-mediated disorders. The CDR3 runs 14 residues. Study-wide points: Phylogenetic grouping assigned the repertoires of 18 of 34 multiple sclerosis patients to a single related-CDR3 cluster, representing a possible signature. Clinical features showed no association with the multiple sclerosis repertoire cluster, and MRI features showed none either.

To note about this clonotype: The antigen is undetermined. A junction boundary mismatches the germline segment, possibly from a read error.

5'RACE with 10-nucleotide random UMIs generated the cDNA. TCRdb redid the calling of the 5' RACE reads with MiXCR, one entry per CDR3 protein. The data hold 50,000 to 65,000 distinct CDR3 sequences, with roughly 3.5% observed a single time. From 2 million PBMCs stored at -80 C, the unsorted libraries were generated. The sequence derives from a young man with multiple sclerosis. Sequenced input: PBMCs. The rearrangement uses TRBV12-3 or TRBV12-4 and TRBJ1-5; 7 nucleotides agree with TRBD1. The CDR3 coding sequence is TGTGCCAGCAACATGAACAGGGGCCGGCAGCCCCAGAATTTT. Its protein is CASNMNRGRQPQNF.